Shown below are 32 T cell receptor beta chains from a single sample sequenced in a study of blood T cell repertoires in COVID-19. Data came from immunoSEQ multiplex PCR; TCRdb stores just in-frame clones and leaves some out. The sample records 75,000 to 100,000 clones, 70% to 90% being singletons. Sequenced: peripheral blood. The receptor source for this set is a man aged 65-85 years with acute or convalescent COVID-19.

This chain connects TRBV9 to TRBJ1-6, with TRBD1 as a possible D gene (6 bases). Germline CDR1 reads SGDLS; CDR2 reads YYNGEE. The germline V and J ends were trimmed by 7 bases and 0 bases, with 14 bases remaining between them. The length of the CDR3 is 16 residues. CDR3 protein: CASSRTAVSYNSPLHF. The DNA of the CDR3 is TGTGCCAGCTCGCGGACAGCGGTCTCCTATAATTCACCCCTCCACTTT.

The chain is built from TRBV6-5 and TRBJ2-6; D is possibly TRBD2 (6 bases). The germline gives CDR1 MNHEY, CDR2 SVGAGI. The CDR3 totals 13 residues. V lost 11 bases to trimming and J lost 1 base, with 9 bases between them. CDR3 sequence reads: CAAGRSGANVLTF. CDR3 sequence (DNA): TGTGCCGCGGGGCGGTCTGGGGCCAACGTCCTGACTTTC.

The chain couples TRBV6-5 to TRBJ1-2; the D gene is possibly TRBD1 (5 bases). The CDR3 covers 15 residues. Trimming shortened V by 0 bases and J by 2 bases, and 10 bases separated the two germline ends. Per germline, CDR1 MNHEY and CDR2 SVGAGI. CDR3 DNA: TGTGCCAGCAGTTACTCACGGGGGTACAACTATGGCTACACCTTC. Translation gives CASSYSRGYNYGYTF.

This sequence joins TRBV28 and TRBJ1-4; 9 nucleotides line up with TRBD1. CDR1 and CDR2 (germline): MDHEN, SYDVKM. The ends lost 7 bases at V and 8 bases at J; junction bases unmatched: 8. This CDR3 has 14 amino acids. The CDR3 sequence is CASTLGQGGEKLFF. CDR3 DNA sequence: TGTGCCAGCACCTTGGGACAGGGTGGGGAAAAACTGTTTTTT.

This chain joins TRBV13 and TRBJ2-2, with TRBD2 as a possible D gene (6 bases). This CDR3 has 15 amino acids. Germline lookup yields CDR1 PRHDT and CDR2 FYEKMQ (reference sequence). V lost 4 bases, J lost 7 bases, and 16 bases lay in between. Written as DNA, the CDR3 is TGTGCCAGCAGCTCCTGGGACTCTTTTGGCGGGGAGCTGTTTTTT. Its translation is CASSSWDSFGGELFF. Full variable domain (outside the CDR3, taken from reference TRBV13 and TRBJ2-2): AAGVIQSPRHLIKEKRETATLKCYPIPRHDTVYWYQQGPGQDPQFLISFYEKMQSDKGSIPDRFSAQQFSDYHSELNMSSLELGDSALYFCASSSWDSFGGELFFGEGSRLTVL.

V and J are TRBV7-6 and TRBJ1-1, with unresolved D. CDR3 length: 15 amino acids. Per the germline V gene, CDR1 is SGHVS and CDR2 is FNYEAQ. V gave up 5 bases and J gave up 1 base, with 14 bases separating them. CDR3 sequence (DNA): TGTGCCAGCAGCCCCTACGCCACTTCGAACACTGAAGCTTTCTTT. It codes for CASSPYATSNTEAFF.

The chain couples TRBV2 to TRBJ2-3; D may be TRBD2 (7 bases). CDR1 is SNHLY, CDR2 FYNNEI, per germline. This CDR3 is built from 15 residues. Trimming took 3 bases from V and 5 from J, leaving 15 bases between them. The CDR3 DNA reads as TGTGCCAGCAGTGAGGGGGGGGCTGGTAGAGATACGCAGTATTTT. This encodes CASSEGGAGRDTQYF.

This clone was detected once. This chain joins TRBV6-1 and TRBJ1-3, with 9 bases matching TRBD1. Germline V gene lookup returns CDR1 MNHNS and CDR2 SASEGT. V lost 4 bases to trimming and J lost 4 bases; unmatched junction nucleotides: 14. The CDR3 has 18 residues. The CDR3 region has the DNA TGTGCCAGCAGTGTAAGGGACAGGGCTTTCTCTCTCGGAAACACCATATATTTT. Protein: CASSVRDRAFSLGNTIYF.

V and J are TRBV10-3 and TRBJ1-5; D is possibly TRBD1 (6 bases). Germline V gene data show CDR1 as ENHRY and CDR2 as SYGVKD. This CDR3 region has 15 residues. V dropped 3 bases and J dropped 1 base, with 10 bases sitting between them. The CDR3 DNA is TGTGCCATCAGTGAACCCGGACAGAGCAATCAGCCCCAGCATTTT. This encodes CAISEPGQSNQPQHF.

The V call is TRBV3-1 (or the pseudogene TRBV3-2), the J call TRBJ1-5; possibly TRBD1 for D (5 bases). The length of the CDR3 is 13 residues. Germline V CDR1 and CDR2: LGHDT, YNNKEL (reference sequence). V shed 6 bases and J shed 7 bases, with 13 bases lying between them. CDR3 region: CASSAGNWQPQHF. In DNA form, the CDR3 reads TGTGCCAGCAGTGCAGGGAACTGGCAGCCCCAGCATTTT.

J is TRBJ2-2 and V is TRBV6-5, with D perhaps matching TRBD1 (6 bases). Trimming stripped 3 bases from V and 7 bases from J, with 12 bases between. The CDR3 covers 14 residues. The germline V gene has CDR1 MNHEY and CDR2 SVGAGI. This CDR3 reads CASSYNRAGGELFF. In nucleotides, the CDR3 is TGTGCCAGCAGTTATAACAGGGCGGGCGGGGAGCTGTTTTTT.

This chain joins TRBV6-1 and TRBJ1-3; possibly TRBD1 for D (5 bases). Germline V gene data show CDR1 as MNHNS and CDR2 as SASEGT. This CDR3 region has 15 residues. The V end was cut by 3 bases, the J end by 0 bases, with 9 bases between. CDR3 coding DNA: TGTGCCAGCAGTGAGGACACCTACTCTGGAAACACCATATATTTT. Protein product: CASSEDTYSGNTIYF.

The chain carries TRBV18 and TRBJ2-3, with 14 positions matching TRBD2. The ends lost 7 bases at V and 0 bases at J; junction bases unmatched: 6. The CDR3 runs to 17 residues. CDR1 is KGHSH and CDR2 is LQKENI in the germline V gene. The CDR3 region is CASLPGLAGASTDTQYF. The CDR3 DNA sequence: TGTGCCAGCTTACCGGGACTAGCGGGAGCTAGCACAGATACGCAGTATTTT.

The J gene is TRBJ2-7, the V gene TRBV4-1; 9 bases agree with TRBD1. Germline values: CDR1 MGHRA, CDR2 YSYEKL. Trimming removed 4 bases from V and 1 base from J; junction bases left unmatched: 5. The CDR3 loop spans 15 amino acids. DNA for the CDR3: TGCGCCAGCAGCCGGACAGGGGCCGCATCCTACGAGCAGTACTTC. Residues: CASSRTGAASYEQYF.

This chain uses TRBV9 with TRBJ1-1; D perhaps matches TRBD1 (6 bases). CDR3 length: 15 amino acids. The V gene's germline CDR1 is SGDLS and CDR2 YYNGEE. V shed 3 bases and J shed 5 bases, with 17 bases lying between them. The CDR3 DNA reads TGTGCCAGCAGCGCCGAACACACAGGGTGGACTGAAGCTTTCTTT. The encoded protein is CASSAEHTGWTEAFF.

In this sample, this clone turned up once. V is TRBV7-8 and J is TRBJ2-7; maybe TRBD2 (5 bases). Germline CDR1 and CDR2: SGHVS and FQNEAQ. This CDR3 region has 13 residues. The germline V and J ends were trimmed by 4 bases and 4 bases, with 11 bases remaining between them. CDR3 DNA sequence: TGTGCCAGCAGCTCGGACTGGGCTTACGAGCAGTACTTC. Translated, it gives CASSSDWAYEQYF.

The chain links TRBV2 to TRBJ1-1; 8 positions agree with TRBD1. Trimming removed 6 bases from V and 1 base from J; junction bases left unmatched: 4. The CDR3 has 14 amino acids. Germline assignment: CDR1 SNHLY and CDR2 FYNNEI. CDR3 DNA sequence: TGTGCCAGCAGGCTTGACAGGGGGAACACTGAAGCTTTCTTT. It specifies CASRLDRGNTEAFF.

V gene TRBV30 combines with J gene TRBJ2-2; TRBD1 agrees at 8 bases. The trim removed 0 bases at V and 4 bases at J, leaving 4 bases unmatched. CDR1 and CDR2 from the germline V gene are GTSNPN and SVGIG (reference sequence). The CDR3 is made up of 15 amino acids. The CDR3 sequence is CAWSVGQGATGELFF. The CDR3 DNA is TGTGCCTGGAGTGTCGGTCAGGGGGCCACCGGGGAGCTGTTTTTT.

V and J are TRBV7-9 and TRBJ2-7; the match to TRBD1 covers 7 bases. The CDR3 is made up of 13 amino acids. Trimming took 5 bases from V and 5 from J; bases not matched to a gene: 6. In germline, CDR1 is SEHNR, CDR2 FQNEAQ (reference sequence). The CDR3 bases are TGTGCCAGCAGCCGGGGACAGTGGGACGAGCAGTACGTC. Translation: CASSRGQWDEQYV.

In nucleotides, the CDR3 is TGTGCCATCAGTGAGTCTCGAAGCGGGGGGGCTTTAAAAGAGCAGTTCTTC. It specifies CAISESRSGGALKEQFF. The chain is built from TRBV10-3 and TRBJ2-1; 10 bases are shared with TRBD2. The V segment lost 0 bases and the J segment 10 bases; nucleotides outside the gene matches: 12. This CDR3 spans 17 amino acids. Per the germline V gene, CDR1 is ENHRY and CDR2 is SYGVKD.

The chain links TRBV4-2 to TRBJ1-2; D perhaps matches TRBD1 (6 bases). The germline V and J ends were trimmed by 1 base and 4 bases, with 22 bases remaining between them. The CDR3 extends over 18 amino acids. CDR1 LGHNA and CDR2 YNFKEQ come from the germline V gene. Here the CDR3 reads CASSQVTGAGASGYGYTF. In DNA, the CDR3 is TGTGCCAGCAGCCAAGTTACGGGGGCGGGGGCCTCGGGCTATGGCTACACCTTC.

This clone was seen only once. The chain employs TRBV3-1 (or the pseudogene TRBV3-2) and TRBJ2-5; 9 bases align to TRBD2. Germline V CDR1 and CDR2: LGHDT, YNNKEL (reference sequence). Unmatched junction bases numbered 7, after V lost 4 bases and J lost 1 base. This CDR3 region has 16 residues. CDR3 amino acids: CASSRGLGLAQETQYF. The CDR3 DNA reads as TGTGCCAGCAGCCGAGGACTGGGACTAGCCCAAGAGACCCAGTACTTC.

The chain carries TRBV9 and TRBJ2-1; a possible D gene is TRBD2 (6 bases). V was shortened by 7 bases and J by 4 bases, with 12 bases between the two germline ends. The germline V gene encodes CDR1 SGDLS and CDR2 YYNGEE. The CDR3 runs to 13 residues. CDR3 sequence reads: CASGRGSYNEQFF. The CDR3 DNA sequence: TGTGCCAGCGGCCGGGGGTCGTACAATGAGCAGTTCTTC.

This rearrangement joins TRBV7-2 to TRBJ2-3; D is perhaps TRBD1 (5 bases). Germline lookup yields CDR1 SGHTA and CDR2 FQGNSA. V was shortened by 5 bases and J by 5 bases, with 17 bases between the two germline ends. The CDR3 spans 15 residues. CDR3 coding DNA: TGTGCCAGCAGCCCCCGCGGCCAGGGTTTAGATACGCAGTATTTT. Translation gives CASSPRGQGLDTQYF.

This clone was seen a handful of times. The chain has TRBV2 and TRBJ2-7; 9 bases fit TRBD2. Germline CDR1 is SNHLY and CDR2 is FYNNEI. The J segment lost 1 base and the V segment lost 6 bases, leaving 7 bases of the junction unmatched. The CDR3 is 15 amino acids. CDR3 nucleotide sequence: TGTGCCAGCAGGCCTGGGAGCGGGGGGTCCTACGAGCAGTACTTC. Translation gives CASRPGSGGSYEQYF.

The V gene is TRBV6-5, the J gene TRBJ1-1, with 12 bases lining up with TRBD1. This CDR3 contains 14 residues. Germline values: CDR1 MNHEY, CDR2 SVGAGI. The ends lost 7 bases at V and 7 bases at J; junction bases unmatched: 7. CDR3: CASIRDRGLGEAFF. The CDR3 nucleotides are TGTGCCAGCATCCGGGACAGGGGGCTGGGTGAAGCTTTCTTT.

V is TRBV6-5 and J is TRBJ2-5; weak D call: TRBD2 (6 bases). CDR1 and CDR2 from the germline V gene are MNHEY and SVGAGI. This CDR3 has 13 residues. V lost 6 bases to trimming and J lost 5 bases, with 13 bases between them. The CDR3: CASSRSGGETQYF. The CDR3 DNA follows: TGTGCCAGCAGCCGCAGTGGGGGGGAGACCCAGTACTTC.

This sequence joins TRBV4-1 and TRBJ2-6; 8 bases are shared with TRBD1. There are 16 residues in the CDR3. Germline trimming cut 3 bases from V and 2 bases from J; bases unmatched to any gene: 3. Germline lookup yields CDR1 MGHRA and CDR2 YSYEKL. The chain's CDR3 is CASSQQQGAGANVLTF. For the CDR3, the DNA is TGCGCCAGCAGCCAGCAACAGGGGGCTGGGGCCAACGTCCTGACTTTC.

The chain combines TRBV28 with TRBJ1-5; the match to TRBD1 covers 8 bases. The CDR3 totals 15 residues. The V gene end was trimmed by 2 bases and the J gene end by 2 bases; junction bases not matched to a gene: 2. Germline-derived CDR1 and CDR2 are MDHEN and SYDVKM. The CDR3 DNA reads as TGTGCCAGCAGTTTAGCAGGGGGCGGCAATCAGCCCCAGCATTTT. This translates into CASSLAGGGNQPQHF.

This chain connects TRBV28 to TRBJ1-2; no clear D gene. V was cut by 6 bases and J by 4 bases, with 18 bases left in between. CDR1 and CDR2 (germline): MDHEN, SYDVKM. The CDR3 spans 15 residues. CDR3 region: CASRTSGVVSYGYTF. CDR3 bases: TGTGCCAGCAGGACTTCCGGGGTAGTATCCTATGGCTACACCTTC.

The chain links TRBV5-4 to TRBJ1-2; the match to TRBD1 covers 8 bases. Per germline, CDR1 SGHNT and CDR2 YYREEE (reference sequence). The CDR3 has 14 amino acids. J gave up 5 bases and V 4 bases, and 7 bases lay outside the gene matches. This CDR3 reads CASSPPGQEYGYTF. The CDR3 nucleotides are TGTGCCAGCAGCCCACCGGGACAGGAGTATGGCTACACCTTC.

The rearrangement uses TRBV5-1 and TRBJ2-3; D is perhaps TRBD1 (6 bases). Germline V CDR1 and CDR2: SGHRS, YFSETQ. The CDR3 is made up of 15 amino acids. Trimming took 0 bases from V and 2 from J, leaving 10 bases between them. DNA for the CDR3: TGCGCCAGCAGCTTGGCCTGGGGGCCCACAGATACGCAGTATTTT. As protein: CASSLAWGPTDTQYF.